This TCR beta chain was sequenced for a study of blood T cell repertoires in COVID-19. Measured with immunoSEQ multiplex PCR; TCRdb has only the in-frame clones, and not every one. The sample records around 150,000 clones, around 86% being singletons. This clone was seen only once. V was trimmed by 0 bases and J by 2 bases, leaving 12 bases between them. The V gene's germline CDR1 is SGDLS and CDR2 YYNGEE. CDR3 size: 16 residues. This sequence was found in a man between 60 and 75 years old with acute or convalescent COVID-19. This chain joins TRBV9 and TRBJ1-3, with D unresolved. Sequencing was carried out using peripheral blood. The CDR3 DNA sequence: TGTGCCAGCAGCGTAGGAGGGTCTCAGACTGGAAACACCATATATTTT. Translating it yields CASSVGGSQTGNTIYF.